These T cell receptor beta chains were read from a single sample in a study of regulatory T cells in long-lasting Graves disease. One entry per CDR3 protein, called by TCRdb with MiXCR from the multiplex PCR reads. The data show 320,000 or so distinct CDR3 sequences, 15% to 20% seen once. Sample: peripheral blood mononuclear cells (PBMCs), taken at new diagnosis, from a patient treated with antithyroid drugs. Receptors originate from a female donor with Graves disease. Each CDR3 is given with its conserved first and last residue. The D gene is left open where the match is weak.

>13|NA|TRBV12-3/TRBV12-4
CASSLVGRTEAFF
>15|TRBD2|TRBV2
CASRDTSGTTDTQYF
>18|TRBD2|TRBV7-2
CASSLGTPSGFGYNEQFF
>24|NA|TRBV28
CASSPILHATLSWRRHSGANVLTF
>13|TRBD1|TRBV28
CASSDSTGDEQYF
>16|NA|TRBV7-8
CASSLGRGKGSYEQYF
>17|TRBD2|TRBV27
CASSLSTSGRRTDTQYF
>16|NA|TRBV28
CASSLWARDLGYGYTF
>15|NA|TRBV24-1
CATSDGPGGTDTQYF
>15|NA|TRBV11-3
CASSLGARGLETQYF
>18|TRBD1|TRBV6-1
CASRATVVRQGSNQPQHF
>14|NA|TRBV11-2
CASSLGGPSTEQYF
>11|TRBD1|TRBV11-2
CASSQGDKQYF
>15|TRBD2|TRBV24-1
CATSDFGSGRYEQYF
>14|NA|TRBV27
CASRLVVQNTEAFF
>14|NA|TRBV2
CASSPGNSNQPQHF
>14|NA|TRBV7-9
CASSPGTVSYGYTF
>15|TRBD2|TRBV10-3
CAISEVVRERETQYF
>20|TRBD2|TRBV11-3
CASSPKGGTSGKTVQETQYF
>14|NA|TRBV13
CASSLGFNRYEQYF
>15|NA|TRBV29-1
CSVQRTWTSTDTQYF
>15|NA|TRBV12-3/TRBV12-4
CASSLWGRGRNEQYF
>14|TRBD1|TRBV28
CASRTGGGVYGYTF
>14|NA|TRBV18
CASSPVERAREQYF
>14|TRBD1|TRBV6-1
CASNPRDRFYEQYF
>12|NA|TRBV20-1
CSAEATRKTQYF
>14|TRBD2|TRBV29-1
CSVVPSGSRDTQYF
>19|TRBD1|TRBV11-2
CASSQGYRQGFGMNTEAFF
>14|NA|TRBV29-1
CSANNGGGGTEAFF
>16|TRBD2|TRBV11-2
CASSSVAGNAPHTQYF
>14|TRBD1|TRBV12-3/TRBV12-4
CASRPGTENSPLHF
>14|NA|TRBV15
CATSRGGVGEKLFF